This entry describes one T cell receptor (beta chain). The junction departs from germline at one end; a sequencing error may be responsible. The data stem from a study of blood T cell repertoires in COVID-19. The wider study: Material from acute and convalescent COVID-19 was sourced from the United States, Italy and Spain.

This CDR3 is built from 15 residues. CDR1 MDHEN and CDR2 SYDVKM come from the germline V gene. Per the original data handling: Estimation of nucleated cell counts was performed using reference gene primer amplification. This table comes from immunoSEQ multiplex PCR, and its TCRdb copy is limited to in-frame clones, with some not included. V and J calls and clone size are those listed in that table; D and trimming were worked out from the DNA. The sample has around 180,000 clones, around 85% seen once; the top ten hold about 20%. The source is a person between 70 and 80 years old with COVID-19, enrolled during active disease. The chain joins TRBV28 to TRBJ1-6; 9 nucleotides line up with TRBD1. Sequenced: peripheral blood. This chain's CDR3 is CASRGDRAYISPLHF. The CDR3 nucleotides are TGTGCCAGCAGGGGGGACAGGGCCTATATTTCACCCCTCCACTTT.